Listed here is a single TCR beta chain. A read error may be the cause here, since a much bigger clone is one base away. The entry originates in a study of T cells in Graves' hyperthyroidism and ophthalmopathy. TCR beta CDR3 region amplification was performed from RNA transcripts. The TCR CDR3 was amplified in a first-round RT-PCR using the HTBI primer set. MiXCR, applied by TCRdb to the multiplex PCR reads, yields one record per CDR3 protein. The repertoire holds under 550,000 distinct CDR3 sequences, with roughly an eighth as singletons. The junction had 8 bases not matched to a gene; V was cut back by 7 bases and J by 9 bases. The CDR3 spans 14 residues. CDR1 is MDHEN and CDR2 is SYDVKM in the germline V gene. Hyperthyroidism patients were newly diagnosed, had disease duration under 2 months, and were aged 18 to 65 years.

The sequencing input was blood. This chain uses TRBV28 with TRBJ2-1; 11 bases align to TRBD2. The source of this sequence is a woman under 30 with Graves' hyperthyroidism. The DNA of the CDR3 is TGTGCCAGCATTCTAAGCCTAGCGGGAGGTGAGCAGTTCTTC. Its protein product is CASILSLAGGEQFF.